Listed below are T cell receptor beta chains from one sample, sequenced in a study of PD-1 blockade in classical Hodgkin lymphoma. Assay: immunoSEQ multiplex PCR; the TCRdb copy retains only in-frame clones and omits some. The sample records about 32,000 clones, about 88% being singletons. The sequencing input was CD4+ T cells from blood. The receptors stem from a human donor with classical Hodgkin lymphoma. Both conserved end residues are part of each CDR3. The D gene is left open where the match is weak. Size values are once, few and many counts, or a class for expanded clones, and some rows have none.

CASSLAGGTLYNEQFF,TGTGCCAGCAGCTTGGCGGGAGGGACCCTCTACAATGAGCAGTTCTTC,TRBV11-2,TRBJ2-1,-,TRBD2
CASSTLTTGTDTQYF,TGTGCCAGCAGTACCTTGACGACAGGCACAGATACGCAGTATTTT,TRBV27,TRBJ2-3,-,-
CASSPRALTVGMNTEAFF,TGTGCCAGCAGTCCGAGGGCCTTGACCGTTGGTATGAACACTGAAGCTTTCTTT,TRBV27,TRBJ1-1,-,-
CASSLVPGVSRF,TGTGCCAGCAGCCTCGTCCCGGGCGTGTCTCGCTTT,TRBV11-1,TRBJ1-1,-,-
CAISEPTGAYEQYF,TGTGCCATCAGTGAGCCGACAGGGGCCTACGAGCAGTACTTC,TRBV10-3,TRBJ2-7,-,TRBD1
CASGLHGRGQGEQFF,TGTGCCAGCGGACTACATGGGAGGGGGCAGGGTGAGCAGTTCTTC,TRBV11-3,TRBJ2-1,-,-
CASSQALGRFTGELFF,TGCGCCAGCAGCCAAGCTCTTGGCAGATTCACCGGGGAGCTGTTTTTT,TRBV4-1,TRBJ2-2,-,-
CASSVGQGANEKLFF,TGTGCCAGTAGCGTCGGACAGGGGGCTAATGAAAAACTGTTTTTT,TRBV19,TRBJ1-4,-,TRBD1
CASRSGLITDTQYF,TGTGCCAGCAGGTCGGGACTCATCACAGATACGCAGTATTTT,TRBV11-2,TRBJ2-3,-,-
CASSKRGNYGYTF,TGTGCCAGCAGCAAGAGGGGAAACTATGGCTACACCTTC,TRBV28,TRBJ1-2,few,-
CASSASAGIGETQYF,TGCGCCAGCAGCGCCTCCGCCGGGATAGGAGAGACCCAGTACTTC,TRBV10-1,TRBJ2-5,-,-
CASSLRGQETQYF,TGTGCCAGCAGCTTGCGGGGCCAAGAGACCCAGTACTTC,TRBV5-6,TRBJ2-5,-,-
CASSQVARYEQYF,TGTGCCAGCAGCCAAGTGGCCCGCTACGAGCAGTACTTC,TRBV14,TRBJ2-7,-,-
CASSRQGAEAFF,TGTGCCAGCAGTCGACAGGGGGCTGAAGCTTTCTTT,TRBV6-6,TRBJ1-1,-,TRBD1
CASSPGPTSNEQYF,TGCGCCAGCAGCCCGGGCCCTACTAGTAACGAGCAGTACTTC,TRBV5-1,TRBJ2-7,-,-
CASSQGVWETQYF,TGTGCCAGCAGCCAGGGGGTTTGGGAGACCCAGTACTTC,TRBV4-2,TRBJ2-5,few,-
CASTVQGRLYGYTF,TGTGCCAGCACCGTGCAGGGACGGCTCTATGGCTACACCTTC,TRBV28,TRBJ1-2,once,-
CASSLEGGRYNEQFF,TGTGCCAGCAGCTTAGAGGGCGGCCGCTACAATGAGCAGTTCTTC,TRBV7-6,TRBJ2-1,-,-
CAPDGQCQETQYF,TGCGCCCCTGACGGGCAGTGCCAAGAGACCCAGTACTTC,TRBV5-1,TRBJ2-5,-,-
CASSVSAGVINEQFF,TGTGCCAGCAGCGTGTCCGCGGGAGTTATTAATGAGCAGTTCTTC,TRBV9,TRBJ2-1,-,TRBD2
CASSRQGTNEQYF,TGTGCCAGCAGTCGACAGGGTACCAATGAGCAGTACTTC,TRBV6-6,TRBJ2-7,-,TRBD1
CASSPFGGATQETQYF,TGTGCCAGCAGTCCCTTCGGGGGGGCGACCCAAGAGACCCAGTACTTC,TRBV28,TRBJ2-5,-,TRBD2
CASSLGGKIEYTEAFF,TGTGCCAGCAGCTTGGGGGGTAAAATTGAGTACACTGAAGCTTTCTTT,TRBV7-9,TRBJ1-1,once,-
CASSLDGLRGGYTF,TGTGCCAGCAGCCTAGACGGGTTAAGAGGGGGCTACACCTTC,TRBV7-2,TRBJ1-2,-,-
CASSFQDDSPDTQYF,TGCGCCAGCAGCTTCCAGGATGACTCACCAGATACGCAGTATTTT,TRBV5-1,TRBJ2-3,-,-
CASSSRGGDYGYTF,TGTGCCAGCAGCTCCCGGGGGGGCGACTATGGCTACACCTTC,TRBV4-2,TRBJ1-2,-,-